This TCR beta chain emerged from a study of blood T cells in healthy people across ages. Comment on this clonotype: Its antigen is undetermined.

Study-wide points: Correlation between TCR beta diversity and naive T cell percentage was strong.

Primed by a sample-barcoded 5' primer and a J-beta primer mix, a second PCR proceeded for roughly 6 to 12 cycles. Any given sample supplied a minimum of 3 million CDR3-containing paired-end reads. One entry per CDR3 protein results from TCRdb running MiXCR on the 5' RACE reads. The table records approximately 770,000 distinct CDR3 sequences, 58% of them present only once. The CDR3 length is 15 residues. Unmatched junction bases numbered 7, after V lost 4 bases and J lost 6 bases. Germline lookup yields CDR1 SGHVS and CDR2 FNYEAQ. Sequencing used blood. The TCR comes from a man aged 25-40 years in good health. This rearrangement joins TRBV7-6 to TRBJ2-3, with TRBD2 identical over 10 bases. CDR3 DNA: TGTGCCAGCAGCTCCGGACTAGCGGAGGGGGATACGCAGTATTTT. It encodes CASSSGLAEGDTQYF. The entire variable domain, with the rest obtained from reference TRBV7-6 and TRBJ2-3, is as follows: GAGVSQSPRYKVTKRGQDVALRCDPISGHVSLYWYRQALGQGPEFLTYFNYEAQQDKSGLPNDRFSAERPEGSISTLTIQRTEQRDSAMYRCASSSGLAEGDTQYFGPGTRLTVL.